This T cell receptor (beta chain) emerged from a study of PD-L1 blockade in urothelial cancer. Study-wide points: Expansion of tumor-associated blood clones at 3 weeks was greater in durable-benefit patients. Patients with durable benefit had more tumor-infiltrating T lymphocytes.

By means of amplified housekeeping genes, FFPE tumor DNA was quantified. TCRdb keeps only in-frame clones here, not all; method: immunoSEQ multiplex PCR. This table holds fewer than 45,000 clones, just over 35% found once. For this clone: Its antigen is as yet unknown.

V lost 3 bases, J lost 2 bases, and 16 bases lay in between. CDR3 length: 17 residues. Patients were living with locally advanced or metastatic urothelial carcinoma. The source was tumor tissue, collected before atezolizumab (anti-PD-L1) treatment. V usage is TRBV23-1 and J usage is TRBJ1-4; a possible D gene is TRBD1 (6 bases). TRBV23-1 is recorded as an ORF, its role being uncertain. This clonotype was sampled from a man aged 60 to 75 with urothelial cancer. The DNA of the CDR3 is TGCGCCAGCAGTCATACGGGACACCTCGTCACTAATGAAAAACTGTTTTTT. This codes for CASSHTGHLVTNEKLFF.